A selection of T cell receptor beta chains follows, all from one sample in a study of CD4 and CD8 cells across lung adenocarcinoma regions. TCRdb reprocessed the PCR reads with MiXCR, giving one entry per CDR3 protein. Counted here are about 14,000 distinct CDR3 sequences, roughly 48% occurring once; the ten biggest clones make up approximately 15%. What was sequenced was CD4+ T cells from the center of a lung tumor. The receptor set was obtained from a male donor with lung adenocarcinoma. The CD4 and CD8 labels of this study may be unreliable. CDR3s include the opening cysteine and the closing phenylalanine or tryptophan. Fields, in order: V gene, D gene, J gene, clone size, CDR3 protein, CDR3 DNA. The D gene is left open where the match is weak. The listing skips clone size in some rows; elsewhere it reads once, few, many or a size class.

v_gene: TRBV12-3/TRBV12-4; d_gene: -; j_gene: TRBJ2-7; abundance: -; CDR3aa: CASSSQSGTHVQYF; CDR3nt: TGTGCCAGCAGTTCACAATCCGGGACCCACGTTCAGTACTTC
v_gene: TRBV11-2; d_gene: -; j_gene: TRBJ2-1; abundance: medium-sized; CDR3aa: CASSLGEAEYNEQFF; CDR3nt: TGTGCCAGCAGCTTAGGGGAAGCGGAATACAATGAGCAGTTCTTC
v_gene: TRBV30; d_gene: -; j_gene: TRBJ2-6; abundance: -; CDR3aa: CAWGRSSGANVLTF; CDR3nt: TGTGCTTGGGGGAGAAGCTCTGGGGCCAACGTCCTGACTTTC
v_gene: TRBV7-3; d_gene: -; j_gene: TRBJ1-1; abundance: -; CDR3aa: CASKSEGGSVAFF; CDR3nt: TGTGCCAGCAAATCAGAGGGAGGCTCTGTGGCTTTCTTT
v_gene: TRBV6-5; d_gene: -; j_gene: TRBJ2-3; abundance: -; CDR3aa: CASRLQSGITGTQFF; CDR3nt: TGTGCCAGCAGACTCCAGTCCGGAATTACAGGTACGCAGTTTTTT
v_gene: TRBV6-1; d_gene: TRBD2; j_gene: TRBJ2-1; abundance: medium-sized; CDR3aa: CASALAGAQEQFF; CDR3nt: TGTGCCAGTGCTCTAGCGGGAGCACAGGAGCAGTTCTTC
v_gene: TRBV6-1; d_gene: -; j_gene: TRBJ2-4; abundance: -; CDR3aa: CASSDWTVLAKNIQYF; CDR3nt: TGTGCCAGCAGTGATTGGACAGTACTAGCCAAAAACATTCAGTACTTC
v_gene: TRBV6-5; d_gene: -; j_gene: TRBJ2-2; abundance: -; CDR3aa: CASRLQSVIPGTLFF; CDR3nt: TGTGCCAGCAGACTCCAGTCCGTGATTCCCGGGACGCTGTTTTTT
v_gene: TRBV7-2; d_gene: TRBD2; j_gene: TRBJ2-7; abundance: many; CDR3aa: CASSRRLAGAEQYF; CDR3nt: TGTGCCAGCAGCCGAAGACTAGCGGGAGCCGAGCAGTACTTC
v_gene: TRBV6-1; d_gene: TRBD1; j_gene: TRBJ2-1; abundance: medium-sized; CDR3aa: CASSQGTGQVQFF; CDR3nt: TGTGCCAGCAGCCAAGGGACAGGGCAAGTGCAGTTCTTC
v_gene: TRBV7-8; d_gene: -; j_gene: TRBJ2-3; abundance: -; CDR3aa: CASSRIDGTDMQYF; CDR3nt: TGTGCCAGCAGCCGTATTGACGGCACAGATATGCAGTATTTT
v_gene: TRBV6-1; d_gene: -; j_gene: TRBJ1-1; abundance: -; CDR3aa: CASSTLGGANTEAFF; CDR3nt: TGTGCCAGCAGTACGTTGGGCGGAGCGAACACTGAAGCTTTCTTT
v_gene: TRBV6-5; d_gene: -; j_gene: TRBJ2-4; abundance: -; CDR3aa: CASSSGPGAKNIQYF; CDR3nt: TGTGCCAGCAGTTCGGGACCGGGAGCCAAAAACATTCAGTACTTC
v_gene: TRBV25-1; d_gene: -; j_gene: TRBJ2-5; abundance: medium-sized; CDR3aa: CASSLQVQETQYF; CDR3nt: TGTGCCAGCAGCCTACAGGTACAAGAGACCCAGTACTTC
v_gene: TRBV6-1; d_gene: -; j_gene: TRBJ2-1; abundance: many; CDR3aa: CASSGRDSSYEQFF; CDR3nt: TGTGCCAGCAGTGGGCGGGACTCTTCCTACGAGCAGTTCTTC
v_gene: TRBV6-1; d_gene: -; j_gene: TRBJ2-7; abundance: -; CDR3aa: CASGEAKGGTDTQYF; CDR3nt: TGTGCCAGCGGCGAGGCGAAGGGAGGCACAGATACGCAGTACTTC
v_gene: TRBV6-1; d_gene: -; j_gene: TRBJ2-7; abundance: -; CDR3aa: CASKLGHLTYEQYF; CDR3nt: TGTGCCAGCAAACTAGGACATCTCACCTACGAGCAGTACTTC
v_gene: TRBV6-5; d_gene: -; j_gene: TRBJ1-6; abundance: -; CDR3aa: CASSYSDSRSPLHF; CDR3nt: TGTGCCAGCAGTTACTCCGACAGTAGATCACCCCTCCACTTT
v_gene: TRBV7-9; d_gene: TRBD1; j_gene: TRBJ2-7; abundance: -; CDR3aa: CASSLGQGQQYF; CDR3nt: TGTGCCAGCAGCCTCGGACAGGGACAACAGTACTTC
v_gene: TRBV9; d_gene: TRBD2; j_gene: TRBJ2-5; abundance: -; CDR3aa: CASSSSGLAGVGETQYF; CDR3nt: TGTGCCAGCAGCTCATCGGGACTAGCGGGAGTTGGTGAGACCCAGTACTTC
v_gene: TRBV27; d_gene: -; j_gene: TRBJ2-3; abundance: -; CDR3aa: CASSSAGRAKNTQYF; CDR3nt: TGTGCCAGCAGCTCGGCGGGGCGGGCCAAAAATACGCAGTATTTT
v_gene: TRBV25-1; d_gene: -; j_gene: TRBJ2-3; abundance: once; CDR3aa: CARGQRGKNTQYF; CDR3nt: TGTGCCAGGGGGCAGAGAGGCAAAAATACGCAGTATTTT
v_gene: TRBV10-1; d_gene: TRBD1; j_gene: TRBJ1-1; abundance: many; CDR3aa: CASGDSDTEAFF; CDR3nt: TGCGCCAGTGGGGACAGTGACACTGAAGCTTTCTTT
v_gene: TRBV6-1; d_gene: TRBD1; j_gene: TRBJ2-5; abundance: -; CDR3aa: CASSRDRGRRETQYF; CDR3nt: TGTGCCAGCAGCCGGGACAGGGGAAGGAGGGAGACCCAGTACTTC
v_gene: TRBV6-1; d_gene: TRBD1; j_gene: TRBJ2-4; abundance: large; CDR3aa: CASSERTGRGLAKNIQYF; CDR3nt: TGTGCCAGCAGTGAAAGGACAGGGCGGGGACTAGCCAAAAACATTCAGTACTTC
v_gene: TRBV7-6; d_gene: -; j_gene: TRBJ2-5; abundance: once; CDR3aa: CASSSMGREQYF; CDR3nt: TGTGCCAGCAGCTCCATGGGTCGGGAGCAGTACTTC
v_gene: TRBV6-5; d_gene: TRBD1; j_gene: TRBJ1-6; abundance: many; CDR3aa: CASSFQTGGLYSPLHF; CDR3nt: TGTGCCAGCAGTTTCCAGACAGGGGGCTTGTATTCACCCCTCCACTTT
v_gene: TRBV12-3/TRBV12-4; d_gene: -; j_gene: TRBJ2-7; abundance: -; CDR3aa: CASSLGNYEQYF; CDR3nt: TGTGCCAGCAGCCTTGGGAACTACGAGCAGTACTTC
v_gene: TRBV27; d_gene: -; j_gene: TRBJ1-2; abundance: many; CDR3aa: CAWGGGETYGYTF; CDR3nt: TGTGCCTGGGGGGGGGGCGAGACCTATGGCTACACCTTC
v_gene: TRBV6-5; d_gene: -; j_gene: TRBJ1-5; abundance: -; CDR3aa: CASSYYSPTSNQPQHF; CDR3nt: TGTGCCAGCAGTTATTACAGTCCCACGAGCAATCAGCCCCAGCATTTT
v_gene: TRBV6-1; d_gene: TRBD2; j_gene: TRBJ2-7; abundance: -; CDR3aa: CASSPYSGSSYEQYF; CDR3nt: TGTGCCAGCAGTCCGTATAGCGGGAGCTCCTACGAGCAGTACTTC
v_gene: TRBV4-1; d_gene: TRBD2; j_gene: TRBJ2-1; abundance: many; CDR3aa: CASSQVRLAIYNEQFF; CDR3nt: TGCGCCAGCAGCCAAGTGAGACTAGCGATCTACAATGAGCAGTTCTTC
v_gene: TRBV6-1; d_gene: -; j_gene: TRBJ2-5; abundance: medium-sized; CDR3aa: CASGNQETQYF; CDR3nt: TGTGCCAGCGGGAACCAAGAGACCCAGTACTTC
v_gene: TRBV27; d_gene: -; j_gene: TRBJ2-2; abundance: medium-sized; CDR3aa: CASSPNSELYTGGELFF; CDR3nt: TGTGCCAGCAGCCCCAATAGCGAACTCTACACTGGCGGGGAGCTGTTTTTT
v_gene: TRBV7-7; d_gene: -; j_gene: TRBJ2-2; abundance: many; CDR3aa: CASSSLHTGELFF; CDR3nt: TGTGCTAGCAGCTCCTTACACACCGGGGAGCTGTTTTTT
v_gene: TRBV6-2/TRBV6-3; d_gene: TRBD1; j_gene: TRBJ1-5; abundance: -; CDR3aa: CASSYQTGGNQPQHF; CDR3nt: TGTGCCAGCAGTTATCAGACAGGGGGCAATCAGCCCCAGCATTTT
v_gene: TRBV10-1; d_gene: -; j_gene: TRBJ1-6; abundance: -; CDR3aa: CASPVFSFNSPLHF; CDR3nt: TGCGCCAGCCCGGTTTTCAGCTTTAATTCACCCCTCCACTTT
v_gene: TRBV23-1; d_gene: -; j_gene: TRBJ2-7; abundance: -; CDR3aa: CASTGQSASYEQYF; CDR3nt: TGCGCCAGCACGGGGCAGTCAGCCTCCTACGAGCAGTACTTC
v_gene: TRBV25-1; d_gene: -; j_gene: TRBJ2-2; abundance: few; CDR3aa: CASCTGINTGELFF; CDR3nt: TGTGCCAGCTGCACAGGGATTAACACCGGGGAGCTGTTTTTT
v_gene: TRBV27; d_gene: -; j_gene: TRBJ1-1; abundance: many; CDR3aa: CASSPLGAQDTEAFF; CDR3nt: TGTGCCAGCAGTCCCCTGGGGGCGCAGGACACTGAAGCTTTCTTT
v_gene: TRBV27; d_gene: TRBD1; j_gene: TRBJ2-6; abundance: once; CDR3aa: CASTGGGISGSNDLNF; CDR3nt: TGTGCCAGCACAGGGGGTGGGATCTCTGGGTCCAACGACCTGAACTTC
v_gene: TRBV6-1; d_gene: -; j_gene: TRBJ2-1; abundance: -; CDR3aa: CASGSGPHNEQFF; CDR3nt: TGTGCCAGCGGATCAGGGCCACACAATGAGCAGTTCTTC
v_gene: TRBV6-2/TRBV6-3; d_gene: TRBD2; j_gene: TRBJ2-1; abundance: once; CDR3aa: CASIPGLAGAAEQFF; CDR3nt: TGTGCCAGCATCCCGGGACTAGCGGGAGCTGCTGAGCAGTTCTTC
v_gene: TRBV6-1; d_gene: -; j_gene: TRBJ2-1; abundance: many; CDR3aa: CASSGTGLYEQFF; CDR3nt: TGTGCCAGCAGTGGGACTGGCTTATATGAGCAGTTCTTC
v_gene: TRBV6-1; d_gene: -; j_gene: TRBJ1-2; abundance: many; CDR3aa: CASQPRGGDYGYTF; CDR3nt: TGTGCCAGCCAACCCCGCGGGGGGGACTATGGCTACACCTTC
v_gene: TRBV6-5; d_gene: TRBD1; j_gene: TRBJ1-1; abundance: -; CDR3aa: CASSYRRGRDLSTEAFF; CDR3nt: TGTGCCAGCAGTTACCGCAGGGGGCGCGATTTGAGCACTGAAGCTTTCTTT
v_gene: TRBV25-1; d_gene: -; j_gene: TRBJ2-3; abundance: -; CDR3aa: CASSELRGRATDTQYF; CDR3nt: TGTGCCAGCAGTGAATTGCGGGGGCGGGCCACAGATACTCAGTATTTT
v_gene: TRBV6-6; d_gene: TRBD1; j_gene: TRBJ2-3; abundance: medium-sized; CDR3aa: CASMDRANTDTQYF; CDR3nt: TGTGCCAGCATGGACAGGGCTAATACAGATACGCAGTATTTT
v_gene: TRBV20-1; d_gene: TRBD2; j_gene: TRBJ2-1; abundance: -; CDR3aa: CSARVKREGYNEQFF; CDR3nt: TGCAGTGCTAGAGTTAAGCGGGAGGGCTACAATGAGCAGTTCTTC